These 23 T cell receptor beta chains share one sample of origin, sequenced in a study of blood T cell repertoires in COVID-19. Profiling relied on immunoSEQ multiplex PCR, and the TCRdb table lists in-frame clones only, not all of them. The sample lists nearly 55,000 clones, 91% occurring once. Sequenced input: peripheral blood. The receptors come from a woman aged 60 to 75 with active or convalescent COVID-19.

This chain links TRBV28 with TRBJ1-2, with TRBD1 identical over 9 bases. J was trimmed by 8 bases and V by 10 bases; bases with no gene match: 8. The CDR3 runs 12 residues. Germline assignment: CDR1 MDHEN and CDR2 SYDVKM. As DNA, the CDR3 is TGTGCCACCACAGGGACAGGGAGAGGCTACACCTTC. Its protein product is CATTGTGRGYTF.

Here the CDR3 reads CASSPPWGGNSPLHF. CDR3 coding DNA: TGTGCCAGCTCACCACCGTGGGGAGGTAATTCACCCCTCCACTTT. The V and J genes are TRBV18 and TRBJ1-6; D ambiguous. The CDR3 runs 15 residues. CDR1 and CDR2 from the germline V gene are KGHSH and LQKENI. Trimming stripped 0 bases from V and 6 bases from J, with 9 bases between.

The chain has TRBV30 and TRBJ1-5; 7 positions match TRBD1. This CDR3 has 14 residues. Germline values: CDR1 GTSNPN, CDR2 SVGIG (reference sequence). V dropped 2 bases and J dropped 6; count of bases not matched to a gene: 7. CDR3 in amino acids: CAWSLTGYRQPQHF. CDR3 sequence (DNA): TGTGCCTGGAGTTTGACAGGGTATCGTCAGCCCCAGCATTTT.

The rearrangement uses TRBV6-4 and TRBJ2-2; a possible D gene is TRBD2 (5 bases). The V end lost 5 bases, the J end lost 0 bases, and 10 bases lay between the germline ends. Germline V lookup: CDR1 MRHNA, CDR2 SNTAGT. CDR3 length: 15 amino acids. CDR3 nucleotide sequence: TGTGCCAGCAGTCTACGGGATGCGAACACCGGGGAGCTGTTTTTT. Its translation is CASSLRDANTGELFF.

In its sample, this clone was seen once. The V call is TRBV5-5, the J call TRBJ2-5; D call uncertain. The CDR3 totals 13 residues. Germline CDR1 reads SGHKS; CDR2 reads YYEKEE (reference sequence). V lost 0 bases to trimming and J lost 4 bases, with 7 bases between them. The chain's CDR3 is CASSLGPGETQYF. The CDR3 coding sequence is TGTGCCAGCAGCTTGGGCCCGGGAGAGACCCAGTACTTC.

The chain uses TRBV30 and TRBJ1-3, with a weak D call TRBD1 (6 bases). The CDR3 has 15 amino acids. CDR1 GTSNPN and CDR2 SVGIG come from the germline V gene (reference sequence). Trimming stripped 2 bases from V and 3 bases from J, with 14 bases between. The DNA of the CDR3 is TGTGCCTGGAGTCTCCTCGACAGGCTTGGAAACACCATATATTTT. As protein: CAWSLLDRLGNTIYF.

This clone was seen a few times. The rearrangement links TRBV4-1 to TRBJ2-1; tentatively, D is TRBD1 (5 bases). The ends were cut back, 0 bases at V and 0 bases at J, with 9 bases in the middle. This CDR3 spans 16 amino acids. Germline assignment: CDR1 MGHRA and CDR2 YSYEKL. The CDR3 DNA sequence: TGCGCCAGCAGCCAAGATTCCCAGGGCTCCTACAATGAGCAGTTCTTC. It is translated as CASSQDSQGSYNEQFF.

V usage is TRBV5-6 and J usage is TRBJ2-7; D is ambiguous. The germline V gene encodes CDR1 SGHDT and CDR2 YYEEEE. Trimming removed 2 bases at V and 2 bases at J, with 8 bases between. The CDR3 is made up of 13 amino acids. As DNA, the CDR3 is TGTGCCAGCAGCTTATTGGCCACCTACGAGCAGTACTTC. Amino acids: CASSLLATYEQYF. Supplemented by reference TRBV5-6 and TRBJ2-7, the full variable domain reads DAGVTQSPTHLIKTRGQQVTLRCSPKSGHDTVSWYQQALGQGPQFIFQYYEEEERQRGNFPDRFSGHQFPNYSSELNVNALLLGDSALYLCASSLLATYEQYFGPGTRLTVT.

The V call is TRBV20-1, the J call TRBJ1-5; D not resolved. The CDR3 runs 13 residues. The V and J ends lost 3 bases and 7 bases respectively, with 13 bases between them. Per the germline V gene, CDR1 is DFQATT and CDR2 is SNEGSKA (reference sequence). CDR3 in DNA: TGCAGTGCTAGTATCAGGATGCAGCAGCCCCAGCATTTT. Protein product: CSASIRMQQPQHF.

The chain uses TRBV18 and TRBJ1-1; D not resolved. The V gene lost 3 bases and the J gene lost 1 base, with 12 bases spanning the gap. Germline CDR1 reads KGHSH; CDR2 reads LQKENI. The CDR3 contains 15 residues. CDR3 DNA: TGTGCCAGCTCACCTTGGGAAGAGGGGAACACTGAAGCTTTCTTT. This gives the protein CASSPWEEGNTEAFF.

The V call is TRBV27, the J call TRBJ2-3; perhaps TRBD2 as D (6 bases). This CDR3 spans 15 amino acids. V was trimmed by 5 bases and J by 4 bases, leaving 16 bases between them. Looked up from germline, CDR1 is MNHEY and CDR2 is SMNVEV (reference sequence). The CDR3: CASSQRLGMADTQYF. For the CDR3, the DNA is TGTGCCAGCAGTCAGAGACTAGGAATGGCAGATACGCAGTATTTT.

This chain uses TRBV6-6 with TRBJ2-3; TRBD1 agrees at 8 bases. The CDR3 is 14 residues long. J was trimmed by 4 bases and V by 7 bases; bases with no gene match: 7. Germline loops: CDR1 MNHNY, CDR2 SVGAGI (reference sequence). The CDR3 DNA sequence: TGTGCCAGCACCCTGGACAGGGCGGCAGATACGCAGTATTTT. This sequence encodes CASTLDRAADTQYF.

The chain carries TRBV11-2 and TRBJ1-4; weak D call: TRBD1 (5 bases). V lost 0 bases, J lost 8 bases, and 16 bases lay in between. The V gene's germline CDR1 is SGHAT and CDR2 FQNNGV. The CDR3 spans 16 residues. The CDR3 bases are TGTGCCAGCAGCTTAGATCTCAAGGGGTCAGGAGAAAAACTGTTTTTT. Its translation is CASSLDLKGSGEKLFF. The full variable domain, completed using reference TRBV11-2 and TRBJ1-4, is EAGVAQSPRYKIIEKRQSVAFWCNPISGHATLYWYQQILGQGPKLLIQFQNNGVVDDSQLPKDRFSAERLKGVDSTLKIQPAKLEDSAVYLCASSLDLKGSGEKLFFGSGTQLSVL.

The V gene is TRBV3-1 (or the pseudogene TRBV3-2), the J gene TRBJ1-1; TRBD1 is a possible D gene (6 bases). This CDR3 comprises 11 residues. The V end was cut by 4 bases, the J end by 8 bases, with 8 bases between. Germline V lookup: CDR1 LGHDT, CDR2 YNNKEL (reference sequence). The CDR3 region is CASSRQGEAFF. The CDR3 nucleotides read TGTGCCAGCAGCCGGCAGGGGGAAGCTTTCTTT.

This clone was counted once. The V and J genes are TRBV5-8 and TRBJ1-1, with D unclear. V was cut by 2 bases and J by 9 bases, with 8 bases left in between. This CDR3 has 11 amino acids. Germline CDR1 reads SGHTS; CDR2 reads YDEGEE. The CDR3 coding sequence is TGTGCCAGCAGCTTAGAGACTCAAGCTTTCTTT. Its translation: CASSLETQAFF.

The J gene is TRBJ2-5, the V gene TRBV5-4; possible D gene TRBD1, 5 bases. This CDR3 has 15 amino acids. Germline V gene data show CDR1 as SGHNT and CDR2 as YYREEE (reference sequence). Deletions cut 3 bases from V and 4 bases from J, with 16 bases between. The DNA for the CDR3 is TGTGCCAGCAGCTCTCCGCTGGGGCAGGGAGAGACCCAGTACTTC. It specifies CASSSPLGQGETQYF.

The chain is built from TRBV4-1 and TRBJ1-3; D is uncertain. This CDR3 is 14 amino acids long. V was pared by 3 bases and J by 3 bases, with 9 bases between. The germline CDR1 and CDR2 sequences are MGHRA and YSYEKL. The CDR3 protein is CASSQLLNGNTIYF. CDR3 sequence (DNA): TGCGCCAGCAGCCAGTTGTTAAATGGAAACACCATATATTTT.

The V gene is TRBV13, the J gene TRBJ1-1, with no clear D. V was cut by 4 bases and J by 6 bases, with 18 bases left in between. CDR3 length: 15 residues. The germline V gene has CDR1 PRHDT and CDR2 FYEKMQ (reference sequence). The CDR3 DNA is TGTGCCAGCAGCTCCCCTAGAGTCGCTAAGGCTGAAGCTTTCTTT. Its protein product is CASSSPRVAKAEAFF.

The rearrangement joins TRBV24-1 to TRBJ1-5; D not resolved. V gave up 4 bases and J gave up 5 bases, with 5 bases separating them. The germline V gene encodes CDR1 KGHDR and CDR2 SFDVKD. CDR3 length equals 12 residues. The CDR3 nucleotides are TGTGCCACCAGTGACCCTGATCAGCCCCAGCATTTT. Protein: CATSDPDQPQHF.

The V and J genes are TRBV11-2 and TRBJ2-7; D is uncertain. V was cut by 4 bases and J by 2 bases, with 15 bases left in between. The CDR3 covers 15 residues. Germline V lookup: CDR1 SGHAT, CDR2 FQNNGV. The CDR3 loop is CASSYPEETPYEQYF. Written as DNA, the CDR3 is TGTGCCAGCAGCTACCCAGAGGAAACTCCCTACGAGCAGTACTTC.

The CDR3, as DNA: TGTGCCAGCAGAAGGTCGGGAGATAATTCACCCCTCCACTTT. It encodes CASRRSGDNSPLHF. The rearrangement joins TRBV27 to TRBJ1-6, with D uncertain. V gave up 6 bases and J gave up 5 bases, with 11 bases separating them. There are 14 residues in the CDR3. CDR1 and CDR2 (germline): MNHEY, SMNVEV (reference sequence).

The count of this clone is one. This sequence joins TRBV5-4 and TRBJ1-2; 7 bases are a match to TRBD1. Germline assignment: CDR1 SGHNT and CDR2 YYREEE (reference sequence). The ends lost 3 bases at V and 8 bases at J; junction bases unmatched: 10. CDR3 length: 14 residues. CDR3 sequence reads: CASSSDRKGRGYTF. The DNA for the CDR3 is TGTGCCAGCAGCTCGGACAGGAAAGGTCGCGGCTACACCTTC. The complete variable domain, with remaining parts taken from reference TRBV5-4 and TRBJ1-2, reads ETGVTQSPTHLIKTRGQQVTLRCSSQSGHNTVSWYQQALGQGPQFIFQYYREEENGRGNFPPRFSGLQFPNYSSELNVNALELDDSALYLCASSSDRKGRGYTFGSGTRLTVV.

The CDR3 coding sequence is TGTGCCAGCAGTCTTCGGGTAGCGGGAGGGCCCACCGGGGAGCTGTTTTTT. This translates into CASSLRVAGGPTGELFF. The J gene is TRBJ2-2, the V gene TRBV6-2 or TRBV6-3, with 11 bases aligning to TRBD2. The CDR3 contains 17 residues. The germline CDR1 and CDR2 sequences are MNHEY and SVGEGT. Losses at the gene ends were 5 bases for V and 4 bases for J; bases not matched to a gene: 9.